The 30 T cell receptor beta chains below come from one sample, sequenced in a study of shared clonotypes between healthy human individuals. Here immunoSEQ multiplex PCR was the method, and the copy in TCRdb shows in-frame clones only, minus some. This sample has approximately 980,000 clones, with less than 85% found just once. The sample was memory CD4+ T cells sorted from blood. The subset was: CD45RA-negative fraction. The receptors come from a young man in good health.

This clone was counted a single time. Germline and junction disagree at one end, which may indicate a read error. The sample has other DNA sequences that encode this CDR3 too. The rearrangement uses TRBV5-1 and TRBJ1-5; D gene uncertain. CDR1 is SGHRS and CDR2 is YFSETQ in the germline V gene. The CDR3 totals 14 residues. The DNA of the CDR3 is TGTGCCAGCAGCTTGCGGGGTGGCAATCAGCCCCAGCATTTT. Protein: CASSLRGGNQPQHF.

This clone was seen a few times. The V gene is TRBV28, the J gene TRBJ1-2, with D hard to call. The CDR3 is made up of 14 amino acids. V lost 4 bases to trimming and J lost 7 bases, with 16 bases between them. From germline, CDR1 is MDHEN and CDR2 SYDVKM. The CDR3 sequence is CASSSSDSPIGYTF. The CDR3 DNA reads TGTGCCAGCAGTTCATCGGACTCCCCCATTGGCTACACCTTC.

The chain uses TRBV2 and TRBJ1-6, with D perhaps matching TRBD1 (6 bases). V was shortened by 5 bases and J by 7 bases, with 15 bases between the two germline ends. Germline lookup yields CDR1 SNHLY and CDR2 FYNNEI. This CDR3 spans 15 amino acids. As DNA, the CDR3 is TGTGCCAGCAGTCGGGAACAGGGAGGCAATTCACCCCTCCACTTT. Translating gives CASSREQGGNSPLHF.

The CDR3 bases are TGCGCCAGCAGTCGGGACAGCGGCGGACAGGGGAGCTCTGGAAACACCATATATTTT. It is translated as CASSRDSGGQGSSGNTIYF. This chain connects TRBV5-1 to TRBJ1-3; 9 bases line up with TRBD1. V lost 5 bases and J lost 0; bases outside the gene matches: 15. Germline CDR1 and CDR2: SGHRS and YFSETQ. This CDR3 region has 19 residues. Looking up the rest from reference TRBV5-1 and TRBJ1-3 gives the full variable domain: KAGVTQTPRYLIKTRGQQVTLSCSPISGHRSVSWYQQTPGQGLQFLFEYFSETQRNKGNFPGRFSGRQFSNSRSEMNVSTLELGDSALYLCASSRDSGGQGSSGNTIYFGEGSWLTVV.

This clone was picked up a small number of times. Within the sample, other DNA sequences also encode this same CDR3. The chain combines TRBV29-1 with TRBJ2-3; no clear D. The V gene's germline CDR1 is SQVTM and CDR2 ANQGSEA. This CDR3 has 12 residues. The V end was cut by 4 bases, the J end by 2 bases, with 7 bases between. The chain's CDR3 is CSVVSFTDTQYF. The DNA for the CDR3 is TGCAGCGTTGTAAGTTTCACAGATACGCAGTATTTT.

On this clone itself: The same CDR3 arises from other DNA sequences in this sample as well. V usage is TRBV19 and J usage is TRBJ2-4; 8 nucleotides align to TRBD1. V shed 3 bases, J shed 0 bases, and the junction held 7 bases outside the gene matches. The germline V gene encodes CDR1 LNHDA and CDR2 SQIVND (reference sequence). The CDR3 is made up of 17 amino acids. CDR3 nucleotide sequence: TGTGCCAGTAGTATTGGGGGACAGGAGTTAGCCAAAAACATTCAGTACTTC. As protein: CASSIGGQELAKNIQYF.

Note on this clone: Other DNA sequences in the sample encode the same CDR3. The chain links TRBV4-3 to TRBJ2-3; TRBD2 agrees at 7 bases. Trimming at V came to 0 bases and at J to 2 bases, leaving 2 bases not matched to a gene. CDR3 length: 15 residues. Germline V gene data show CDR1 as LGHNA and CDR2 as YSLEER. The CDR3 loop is CASSQEAGSTDTQYF. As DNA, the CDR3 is TGCGCCAGCAGCCAAGAAGCGGGGTCCACAGATACGCAGTATTTT.

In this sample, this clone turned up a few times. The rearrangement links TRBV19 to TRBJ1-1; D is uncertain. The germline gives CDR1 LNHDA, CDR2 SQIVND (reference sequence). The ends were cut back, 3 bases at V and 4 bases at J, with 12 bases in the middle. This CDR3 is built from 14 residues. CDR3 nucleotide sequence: TGTGCCAGTAGTATCAGTAATAGAGGCACTGAAGCTTTCTTT. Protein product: CASSISNRGTEAFF.

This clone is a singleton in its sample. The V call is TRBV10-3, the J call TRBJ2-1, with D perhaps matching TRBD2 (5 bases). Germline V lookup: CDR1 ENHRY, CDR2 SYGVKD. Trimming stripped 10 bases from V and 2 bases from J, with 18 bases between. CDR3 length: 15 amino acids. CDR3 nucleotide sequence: TGTGCCACGACTCCCGGGATTACTCCCTACAATGAGCAGTTCTTC. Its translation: CATTPGITPYNEQFF.

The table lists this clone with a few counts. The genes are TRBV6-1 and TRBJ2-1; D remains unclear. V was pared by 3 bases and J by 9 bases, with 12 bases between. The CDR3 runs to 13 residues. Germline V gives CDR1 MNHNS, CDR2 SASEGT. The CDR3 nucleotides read TGTGCCAGCAGTGACCTACGCGCTGGTGAGCAGTTCTTC. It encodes CASSDLRAGEQFF.

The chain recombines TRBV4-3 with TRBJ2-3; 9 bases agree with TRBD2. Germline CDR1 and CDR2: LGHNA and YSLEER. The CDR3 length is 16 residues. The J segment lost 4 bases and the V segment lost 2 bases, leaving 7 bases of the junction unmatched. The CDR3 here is CASSQISGRGADTQYF. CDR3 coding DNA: TGCGCCAGCAGCCAAATTAGCGGGAGAGGGGCAGATACGCAGTATTTT.

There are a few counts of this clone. CDR3 sequence (DNA): TGTGCCAGCAGCCACGGCGGGACAGGGATAAATGAGCAGTTCTTC. Translation gives CASSHGGTGINEQFF. This sequence joins TRBV7-6 and TRBJ2-1; 9 nucleotides agree with TRBD1. V lost 5 bases to trimming and J lost 7 bases; unmatched junction nucleotides: 9. Germline V gene lookup returns CDR1 SGHVS and CDR2 FNYEAQ. The CDR3 is 15 amino acids.

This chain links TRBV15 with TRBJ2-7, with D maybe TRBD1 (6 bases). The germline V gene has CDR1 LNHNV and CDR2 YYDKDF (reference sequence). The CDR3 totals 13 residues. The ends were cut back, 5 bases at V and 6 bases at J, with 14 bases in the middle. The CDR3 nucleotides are TGTGCCACCAGCGAATTACTGACAGGCGAGCAGTACTTC. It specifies CATSELLTGEQYF.

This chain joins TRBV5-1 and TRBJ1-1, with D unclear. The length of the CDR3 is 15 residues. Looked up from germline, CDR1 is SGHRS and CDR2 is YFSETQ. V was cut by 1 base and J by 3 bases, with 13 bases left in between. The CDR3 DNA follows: TGCGCCAGCAGCTTGACCGGGGAAGGGCACACTGAAGCTTTCTTT. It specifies CASSLTGEGHTEAFF. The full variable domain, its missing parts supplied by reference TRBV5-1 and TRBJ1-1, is KAGVTQTPRYLIKTRGQQVTLSCSPISGHRSVSWYQQTPGQGLQFLFEYFSETQRNKGNFPGRFSGRQFSNSRSEMNVSTLELGDSALYLCASSLTGEGHTEAFFGQGTRLTVV.

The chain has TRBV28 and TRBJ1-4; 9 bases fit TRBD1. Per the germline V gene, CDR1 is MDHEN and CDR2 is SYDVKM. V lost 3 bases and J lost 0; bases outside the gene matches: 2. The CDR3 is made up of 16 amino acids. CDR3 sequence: CASSFGTGTTNEKLFF. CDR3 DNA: TGTGCCAGCAGTTTTGGGACAGGGACAACTAATGAAAAACTGTTTTTT.

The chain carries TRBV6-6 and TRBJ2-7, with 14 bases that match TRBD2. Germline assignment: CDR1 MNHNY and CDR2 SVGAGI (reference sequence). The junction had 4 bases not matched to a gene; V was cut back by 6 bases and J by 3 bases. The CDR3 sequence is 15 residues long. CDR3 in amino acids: CASRGLAGDLYEQYF. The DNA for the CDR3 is TGTGCCAGCAGGGGACTAGCGGGAGACCTCTACGAGCAGTACTTC.

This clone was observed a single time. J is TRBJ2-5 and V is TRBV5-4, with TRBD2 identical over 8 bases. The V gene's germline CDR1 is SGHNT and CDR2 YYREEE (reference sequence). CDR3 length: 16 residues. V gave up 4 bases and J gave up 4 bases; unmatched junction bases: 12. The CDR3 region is CASSPIGRTSSETQYF. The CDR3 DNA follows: TGTGCCAGCAGCCCCATAGGCAGGACTAGCTCAGAGACCCAGTACTTC.

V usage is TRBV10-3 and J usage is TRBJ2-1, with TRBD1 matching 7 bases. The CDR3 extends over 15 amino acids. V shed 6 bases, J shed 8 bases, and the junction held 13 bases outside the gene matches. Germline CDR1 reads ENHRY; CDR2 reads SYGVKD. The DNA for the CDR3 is TGTGCCATCAGCCGTGGGGGTGCCACAGGGGATGAGCAGTTCTTC. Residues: CAISRGGATGDEQFF.

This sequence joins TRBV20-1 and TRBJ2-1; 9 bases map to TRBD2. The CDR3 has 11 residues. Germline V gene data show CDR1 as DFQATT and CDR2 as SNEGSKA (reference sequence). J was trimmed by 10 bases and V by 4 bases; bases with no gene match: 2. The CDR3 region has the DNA TGCAGTGCTACAGCGGGAGGAGAGCAGTTCTTC. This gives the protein CSATAGGEQFF.

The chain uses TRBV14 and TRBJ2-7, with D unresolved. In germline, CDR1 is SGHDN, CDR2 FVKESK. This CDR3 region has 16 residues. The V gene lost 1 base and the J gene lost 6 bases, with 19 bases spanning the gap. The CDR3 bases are TGTGCCAGCAGCCAAGTGGATTCGGGTGTACTATCCGAGCAGTACTTC. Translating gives CASSQVDSGVLSEQYF.

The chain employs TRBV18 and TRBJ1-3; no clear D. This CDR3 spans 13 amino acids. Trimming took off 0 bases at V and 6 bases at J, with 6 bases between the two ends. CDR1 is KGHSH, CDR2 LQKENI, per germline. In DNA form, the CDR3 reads TGTGCCAGCTCACCACCGAACCCAAACACCATATATTTT. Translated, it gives CASSPPNPNTIYF. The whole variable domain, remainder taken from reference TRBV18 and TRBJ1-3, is NAGVMQNPRHLVRRRGQEARLRCSPMKGHSHVYWYRQLPEEGLKFMVYLQKENIIDESGMPKERFSAEFPKEGPSILRIQQVVRGDSAAYFCASSPPNPNTIYFGEGSWLTVV.

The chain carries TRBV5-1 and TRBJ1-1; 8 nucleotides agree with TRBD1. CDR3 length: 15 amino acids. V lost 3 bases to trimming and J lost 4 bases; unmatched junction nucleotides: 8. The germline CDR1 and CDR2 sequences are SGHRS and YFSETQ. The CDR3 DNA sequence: TGCGCCAGCAGCTCGCAGGGGGCAGGGGGCACTGAAGCTTTCTTT. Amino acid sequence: CASSSQGAGGTEAFF.

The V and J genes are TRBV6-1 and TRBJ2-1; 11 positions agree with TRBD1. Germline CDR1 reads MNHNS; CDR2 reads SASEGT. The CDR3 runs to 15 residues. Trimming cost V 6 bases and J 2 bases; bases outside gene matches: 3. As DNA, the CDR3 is TGTGCCAGCAGCGTGGGACAGGGGGCCTACAATGAGCAGTTCTTC. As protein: CASSVGQGAYNEQFF.

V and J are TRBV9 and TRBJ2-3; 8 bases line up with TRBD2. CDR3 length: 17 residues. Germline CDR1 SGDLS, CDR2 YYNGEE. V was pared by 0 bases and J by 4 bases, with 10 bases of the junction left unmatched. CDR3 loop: CASSVGVSRGEADTQYF. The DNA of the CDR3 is TGTGCCAGCAGCGTAGGGGTGTCGCGGGGGGAAGCAGATACGCAGTATTTT. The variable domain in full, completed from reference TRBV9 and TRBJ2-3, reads DSGVTQTPKHLITATGQRVTLRCSPRSGDLSVYWYQQSLDQGLQFLIQYYNGEERAKGNILERFSAQQFPDLHSELNLSSLELGDSALYFCASSVGVSRGEADTQYFGPGTRLTVL.

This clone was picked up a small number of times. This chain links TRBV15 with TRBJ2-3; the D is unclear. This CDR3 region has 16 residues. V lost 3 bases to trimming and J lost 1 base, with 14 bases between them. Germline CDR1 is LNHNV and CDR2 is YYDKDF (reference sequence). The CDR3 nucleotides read TGTGCCACCAGCAGCTTGACTCGTGCGGGCACAGATACGCAGTATTTT. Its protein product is CATSSLTRAGTDTQYF.

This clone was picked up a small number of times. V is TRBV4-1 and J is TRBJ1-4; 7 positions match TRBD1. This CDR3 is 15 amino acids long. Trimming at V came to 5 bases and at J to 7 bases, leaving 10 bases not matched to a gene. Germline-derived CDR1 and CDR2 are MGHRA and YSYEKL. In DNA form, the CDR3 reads TGCGCCAGCAGCTCGCAGGGGGGGAAGGGTGAAAAACTGTTTTTT. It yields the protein CASSSQGGKGEKLFF.

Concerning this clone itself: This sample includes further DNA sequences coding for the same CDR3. The DNA of the CDR3 is TGTGCCAGCTCACCCTCGGGGTTTAATCAGCCCCAGCATTTT. This sequence encodes CASSPSGFNQPQHF. J is TRBJ1-5 and V is TRBV18; D gene ambiguous. The V and J ends lost 3 bases and 4 bases respectively, with 10 bases between them. CDR1 and CDR2 (germline): KGHSH, LQKENI. This CDR3 comprises 14 residues.

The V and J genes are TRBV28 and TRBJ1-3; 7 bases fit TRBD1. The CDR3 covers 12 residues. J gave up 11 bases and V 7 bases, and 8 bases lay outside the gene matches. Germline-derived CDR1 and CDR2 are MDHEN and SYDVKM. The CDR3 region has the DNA TGTGCCAGCACCAATCGACAGGGTGCCATATATTTT. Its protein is CASTNRQGAIYF.

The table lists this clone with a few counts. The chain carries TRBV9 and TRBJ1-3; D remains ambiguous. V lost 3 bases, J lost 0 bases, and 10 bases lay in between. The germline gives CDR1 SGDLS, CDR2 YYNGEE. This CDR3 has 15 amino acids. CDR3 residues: CASSAQVFSGNTIYF. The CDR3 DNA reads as TGTGCCAGCAGCGCGCAGGTTTTCTCTGGAAACACCATATATTTT.

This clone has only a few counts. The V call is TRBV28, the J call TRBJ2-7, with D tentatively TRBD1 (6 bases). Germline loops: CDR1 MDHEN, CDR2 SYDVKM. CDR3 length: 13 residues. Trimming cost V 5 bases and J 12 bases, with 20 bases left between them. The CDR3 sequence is CASSRDRTAKSYF. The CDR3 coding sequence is TGTGCCAGCAGTAGGGACCGGACAGCAAAATCGTACTTC.